This T cell receptor beta chain was sequenced for a study of blood T cell repertoires in COVID-19. Germline loops: CDR1 SGHRS, CDR2 YFSETQ. V lost 4 bases to trimming and J lost 6 bases, with 13 bases between them. The CDR3 spans 14 residues. In the original analysis: Estimated nucleated cell counts came from reference gene primer amplification. Clones were read by immunoSEQ multiplex PCR, and TCRdb kept only the in-frame ones, dropping some. V, J and clone size reflect that table, while D and trimming were determined from the DNA. Of around 130,000 clones in the sample, approximately 80% were seen once. This clone was detected many times. Enrolled through a virtual design, the participants were between roughly 18 and 90 years of age and came from roughly 22 US areas. Participant-reported clinical history was the basis for cohort assignment. Those designated as exposed participants met a COVID-19 case within 2 weeks before study entry.

Sequenced input: PBMCs or T cells enriched from blood (not recorded which). The chain uses TRBV5-1 and TRBJ1-4; D might be TRBD1 (6 bases). The receptor's source is a woman between 18 and 29 years old who had been exposed to COVID-19. The CDR3, as DNA: TGCGCCAGCAGCGACCGGGGGGCGGATGAAAAACTGTTTTTT. This codes for CASSDRGADEKLFF.